This paragraph covers one T cell receptor (beta chain) sequence. A sample-barcoded 5' primer and a J-beta primer mix were used in a second PCR of roughly 7 to 12 cycles. In TCRdb, the 5' RACE reads were re-called with MiXCR into one record per CDR3 protein. In the table there are nearly 1 million distinct CDR3 sequences, around 54% of which are singletons. The authors drew around 9.3 milliliters of peripheral blood from each donor. This sample stems from a study of blood T cells in healthy people across ages. The clonotype comes from a woman in her sixties in good health. The sample comprised blood.

CDR3 nucleotides: TGTGCCAGCAGCCAAGATAGGACCATCTCTGAAGCTTTCTTT. Translation gives CASSQDRTISEAFF. The rearrangement links TRBV3-1 to TRBJ1-1; no clear D. The CDR3 loop spans 14 amino acids. Germline V gives CDR1 LGHDT, CDR2 YNNKEL (reference sequence). Trimming took off 0 bases at V and 6 bases at J, with 11 bases between the two ends. Looking up the rest from reference TRBV3-1 and TRBJ1-1 gives the full variable domain: DTAVSQTPKYLVTQMGNDKSIKCEQNLGHDTMYWYKQDSKKFLKIMFSYNNKELIINETVPNRFSPKSPDKAHLNLHINSLELGDSAVYFCASSQDRTISEAFFGQGTRLTVV.